Described below is a single TCR beta chain sequence and its context. Its antigen is not identified. The source of the sample is a study of OX40 agonist ivuxolimab in advanced cancers. Overall study results and limits: Some of the nonresponding patients also showed low levels of normalized T-cell clonal expansion.

Data came from immunoSEQ multiplex PCR; TCRdb stores just in-frame clones and leaves some out. The table shows 60,000 to 75,000 clones, with 80% to 90% occurring only once. Germline CDR1 and CDR2: SEHNR and FQNEAQ (reference sequence). This CDR3 comprises 15 residues. V was shortened by 5 bases and J by 5 bases, with 18 bases between the two germline ends. This sequence was found in an adult with an advanced solid tumor such as melanoma, head and neck, liver or kidney cancer. Source: CD4+ or CD8+ T cells sorted from blood, taken in a trial of the OX40 agonist ivuxolimab. The chain uses TRBV7-9 and TRBJ2-5; D is ambiguous. CDR3 sequence: CASSPFGPAEETQYF. The CDR3 DNA reads TGTGCCAGCAGCCCCTTCGGCCCCGCGGAGGAGACCCAGTACTTC.